Listed below are T cell receptor beta chains from one sample, sequenced in a study of blood T cell repertoires in COVID-19. Here immunoSEQ multiplex PCR was the method, and the copy in TCRdb shows in-frame clones only, minus some. Here the sample spans 45,000 to 55,000 clones, roughly 88% being singletons. Sequencing was carried out using peripheral blood. Receptors originate from a human donor in a cohort sampled during active COVID-19. Each CDR3 is given with its conserved first and last residue. A D gene is named only where the DNA matches it firmly. The size field is filled for only some rows; it gives once, few, many or a size class.

v_gene	d_gene	abundance	j_gene	CDR3nt	CDR3aa
TRBV7-9	.	.	TRBJ2-1	TGTGCCCCCGGTTGGGGGGATCGGGACAATGAGCAGTTCTTC	CAPGWGDRDNEQFF
TRBV11-2	.	.	TRBJ2-7	TGTGCCAGCAGCCCGGGACTCGCAAATCCCTACGAGCAGTACTTC	CASSPGLANPYEQYF
TRBV5-4	.	few	TRBJ1-3	TGTGCCAGCAGCTTGTTGACAGCTTTATATTTT	CASSLLTALYF
TRBV2	.	.	TRBJ2-3	TGTGCCAGCATGACGGGACTCCAAGCAGATACGCAGTATTTT	CASMTGLQADTQYF
TRBV7-2	.	.	TRBJ2-1	TGTGCCAGCAGTCAGGAGGCGGAAAGCTCCTACAATGAGCAGTTCTTC	CASSQEAESSYNEQFF
TRBV12-3/TRBV12-4	TRBD1	.	TRBJ2-7	TGTGCCAGCAGTTTAGGACAGGGCTACGAGCAGTACTTC	CASSLGQGYEQYF
TRBV13	.	.	TRBJ2-1	TGTGCCAGCAGCCCGCGGGACCAATACAATGAGCAGTTCTTC	CASSPRDQYNEQFF
TRBV3-1/TRBV3-2	.	few	TRBJ2-7	TGTGCCAGCAGCCAACGTGGGGGGATTGAGGAGCAGTACTTC	CASSQRGGIEEQYF
TRBV10-3	.	.	TRBJ2-5	TGTGCCATCAGTGAGGGTTACCTCGGAGAGACCCAGTACTTC	CAISEGYLGETQYF
TRBV7-6	TRBD1	.	TRBJ2-1	TGTGCCAGCAGCTTAGGGACAGGGTGGGTTGAGCAGTTCTTC	CASSLGTGWVEQFF
TRBV7-8	.	once	TRBJ1-5	TGTGCCAGCAGCCTCCAATTGACAGGAATCGTTCAGCCCCAGCATTTT	CASSLQLTGIVQPQHF
TRBV18	.	.	TRBJ2-7	TGTGCCAGCTCACCTCGGAGATACGAGCAGTACTTC	CASSPRRYEQYF
TRBV5-4	.	.	TRBJ2-7	TGTGCCAGCAGCACCGGAGGGGTAGGACTCCCGAGTAAGGAGCAGTACTTC	CASSTGGVGLPSKEQYF
TRBV9	TRBD1	.	TRBJ1-4	TGTGCCAGCAGCGCCCGCGGGACAGGCGCCTTGAATGAAAAACTGTTTTTT	CASSARGTGALNEKLFF
TRBV9	TRBD1	.	TRBJ2-2	TGTGCCAGCAGCGTAGACGGACAGGGTCAGGGCGGGGAGCTGTTTTTT	CASSVDGQGQGGELFF